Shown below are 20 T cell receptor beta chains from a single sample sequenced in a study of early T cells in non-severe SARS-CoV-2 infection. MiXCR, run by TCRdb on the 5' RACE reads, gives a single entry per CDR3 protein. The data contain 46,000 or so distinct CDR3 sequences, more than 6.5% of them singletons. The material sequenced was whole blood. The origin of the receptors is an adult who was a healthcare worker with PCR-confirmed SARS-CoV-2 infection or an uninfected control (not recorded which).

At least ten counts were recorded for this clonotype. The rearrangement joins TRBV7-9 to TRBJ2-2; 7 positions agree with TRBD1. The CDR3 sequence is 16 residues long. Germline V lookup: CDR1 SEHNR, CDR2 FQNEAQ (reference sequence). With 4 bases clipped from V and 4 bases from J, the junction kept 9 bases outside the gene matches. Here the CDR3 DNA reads TGTGCCAGCAGCTCCCGGGACAGCTATTTCACCGGGGAGCTGTTTTTT. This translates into CASSSRDSYFTGELFF.

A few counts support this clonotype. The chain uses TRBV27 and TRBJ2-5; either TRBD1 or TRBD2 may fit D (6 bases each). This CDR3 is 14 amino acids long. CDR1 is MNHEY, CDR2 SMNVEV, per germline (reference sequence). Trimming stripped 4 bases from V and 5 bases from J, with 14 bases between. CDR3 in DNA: TGTGCCAGCAGTTCCGTCGGGGGCGAGGAGACCCAGTACTTC. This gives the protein CASSSVGGEETQYF.

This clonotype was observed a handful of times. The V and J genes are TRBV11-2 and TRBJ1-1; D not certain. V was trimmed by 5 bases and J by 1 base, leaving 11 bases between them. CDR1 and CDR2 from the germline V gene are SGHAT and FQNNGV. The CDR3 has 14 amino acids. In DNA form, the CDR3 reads TGTGCCAGCAGCCTATTCCAAGGGAACACTGAAGCTTTCTTT. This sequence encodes CASSLFQGNTEAFF.

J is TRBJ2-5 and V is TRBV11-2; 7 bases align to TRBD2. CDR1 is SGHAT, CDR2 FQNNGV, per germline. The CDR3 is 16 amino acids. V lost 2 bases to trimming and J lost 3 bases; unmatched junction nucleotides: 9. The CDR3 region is CASSLKGTGREETQYF. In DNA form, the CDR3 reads TGTGCCAGCAGCTTAAAGGGTACGGGGAGGGAAGAGACCCAGTACTTC.

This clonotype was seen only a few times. In nucleotides, the CDR3 is TGCGCCAGCAGCGAAAAGGCGGGTTCAAGGGGGGAAGAGACCCAGTACTTC. This translates into CASSEKAGSRGEETQYF. This rearrangement joins TRBV4-3 to TRBJ2-5, with D perhaps matching TRBD1 or TRBD2 (6 bases each). V shed 5 bases and J shed 3 bases, with 22 bases lying between them. Germline lookup yields CDR1 LGHNA and CDR2 YSLEER. CDR3 length equals 17 residues.

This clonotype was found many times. This CDR3 is CSGGRGNQPQHF. The DNA of the CDR3 is TGCAGTGGCGGAAGAGGCAATCAGCCCCAGCATTTT. V is TRBV20-1 and J is TRBJ1-5; D gene unclear. Trimming left V 7 bases short and J 2 bases short, with 9 bases between. The CDR3 has 12 residues. Per the germline V gene, CDR1 is DFQATT and CDR2 is SNEGSKA (reference sequence).

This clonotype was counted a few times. The chain's CDR3 is CASTQGITEAFF. The CDR3 DNA sequence: TGTGCCAGCACTCAGGGGATCACTGAAGCTTTCTTT. V gene TRBV6-2 or TRBV6-3 combines with J gene TRBJ1-1, with a weak D call TRBD1 (6 bases). Trimming shortened V by 7 bases and J by 4 bases, and 10 bases separated the two germline ends. CDR3 length: 12 amino acids. Germline CDR1 reads MNHEY; CDR2 reads SVGEGT.

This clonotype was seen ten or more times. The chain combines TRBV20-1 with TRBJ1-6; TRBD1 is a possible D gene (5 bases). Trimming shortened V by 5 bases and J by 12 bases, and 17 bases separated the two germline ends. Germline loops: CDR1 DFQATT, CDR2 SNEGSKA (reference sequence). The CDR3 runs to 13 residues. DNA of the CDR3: TGCAGTGCTGGAAGCGGGACTGCGCAACCCCTCCACTTT. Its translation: CSAGSGTAQPLHF.

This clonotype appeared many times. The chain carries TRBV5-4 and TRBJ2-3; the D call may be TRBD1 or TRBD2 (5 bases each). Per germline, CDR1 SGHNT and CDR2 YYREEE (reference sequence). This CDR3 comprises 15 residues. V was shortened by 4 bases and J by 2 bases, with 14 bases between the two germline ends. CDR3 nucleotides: TGTGCCAGCAGCCTCGGGACGGACCCCACAGATACGCAGTATTTT. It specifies CASSLGTDPTDTQYF. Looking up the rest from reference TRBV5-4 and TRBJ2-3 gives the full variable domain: ETGVTQSPTHLIKTRGQQVTLRCSSQSGHNTVSWYQQALGQGPQFIFQYYREEENGRGNFPPRFSGLQFPNYSSELNVNALELDDSALYLCASSLGTDPTDTQYFGPGTRLTVL.

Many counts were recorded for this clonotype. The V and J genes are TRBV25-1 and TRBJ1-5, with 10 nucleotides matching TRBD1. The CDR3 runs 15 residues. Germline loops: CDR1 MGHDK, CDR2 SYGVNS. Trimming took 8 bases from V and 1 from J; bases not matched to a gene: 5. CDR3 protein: CASPTGGESNQPQHF. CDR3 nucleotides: TGTGCCAGCCCGACAGGGGGCGAGAGCAATCAGCCCCAGCATTTT.

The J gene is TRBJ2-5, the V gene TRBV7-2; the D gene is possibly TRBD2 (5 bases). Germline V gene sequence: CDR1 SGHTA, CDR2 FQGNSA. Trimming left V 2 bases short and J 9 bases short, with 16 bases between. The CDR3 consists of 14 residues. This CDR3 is CASSLFGEGGAQYF. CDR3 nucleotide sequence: TGTGCCAGCAGCTTATTTGGAGAGGGTGGAGCCCAGTACTTC.

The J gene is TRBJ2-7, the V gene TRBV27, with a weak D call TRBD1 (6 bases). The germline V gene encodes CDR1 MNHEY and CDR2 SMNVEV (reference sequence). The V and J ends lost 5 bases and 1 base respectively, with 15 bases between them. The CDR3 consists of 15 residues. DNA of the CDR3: TGTGCCAGCAGTCAGGGAAAAGGGGGTTCCTACGAGCAGTACTTC. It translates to CASSQGKGGSYEQYF.

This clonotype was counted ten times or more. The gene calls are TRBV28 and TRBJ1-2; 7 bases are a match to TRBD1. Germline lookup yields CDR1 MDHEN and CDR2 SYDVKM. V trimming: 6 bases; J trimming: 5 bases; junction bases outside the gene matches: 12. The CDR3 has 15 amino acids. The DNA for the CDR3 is TGTGCCAGCAGAGAGAGGGGGCGCGCTTCTTATGGCTACACCTTC. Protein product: CASRERGRASYGYTF.

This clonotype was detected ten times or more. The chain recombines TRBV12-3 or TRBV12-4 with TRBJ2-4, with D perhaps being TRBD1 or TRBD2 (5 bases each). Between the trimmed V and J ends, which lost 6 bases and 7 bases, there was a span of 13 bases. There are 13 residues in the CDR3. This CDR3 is CASSPGWGNIQYF. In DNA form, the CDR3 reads TGTGCCAGCAGCCCGGGGTGGGGGAACATTCAGTACTTC.

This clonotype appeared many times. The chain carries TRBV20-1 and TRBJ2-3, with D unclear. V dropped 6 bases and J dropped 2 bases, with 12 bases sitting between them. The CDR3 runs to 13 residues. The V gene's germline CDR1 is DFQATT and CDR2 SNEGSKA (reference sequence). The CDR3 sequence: CSALAGFTDTQYF. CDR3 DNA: TGCAGTGCCCTCGCCGGGTTCACAGATACGCAGTATTTT.

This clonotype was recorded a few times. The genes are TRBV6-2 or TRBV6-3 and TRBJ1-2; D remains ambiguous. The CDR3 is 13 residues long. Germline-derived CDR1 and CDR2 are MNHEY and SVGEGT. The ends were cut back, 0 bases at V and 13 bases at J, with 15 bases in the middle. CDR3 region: CASSYSKLGVSTF. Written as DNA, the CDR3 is TGTGCCAGCAGTTACTCCAAATTGGGTGTCTCCACCTTC.

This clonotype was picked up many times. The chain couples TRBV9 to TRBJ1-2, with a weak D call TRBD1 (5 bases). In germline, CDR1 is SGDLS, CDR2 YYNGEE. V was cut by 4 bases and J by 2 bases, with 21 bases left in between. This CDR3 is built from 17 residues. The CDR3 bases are TGTGCCAGCAGCCCAGAGGTTTTGGTTCGGGGGAACTATGGCTACACCTTC. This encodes CASSPEVLVRGNYGYTF.

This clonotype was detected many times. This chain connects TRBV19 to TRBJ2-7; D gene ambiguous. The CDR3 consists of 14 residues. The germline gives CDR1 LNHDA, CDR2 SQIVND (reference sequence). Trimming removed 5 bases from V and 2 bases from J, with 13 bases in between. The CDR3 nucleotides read TGTGCCAGTAGTCGAAATGTGGGCCCCTACGAGCAGTACTTC. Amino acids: CASSRNVGPYEQYF.

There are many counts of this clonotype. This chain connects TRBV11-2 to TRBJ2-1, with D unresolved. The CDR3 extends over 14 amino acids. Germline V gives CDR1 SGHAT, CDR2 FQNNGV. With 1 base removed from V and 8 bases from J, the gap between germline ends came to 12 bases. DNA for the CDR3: TGTGCCAGCAGCTTAGGACTGGTTGGGCATGAGCAGTTCTTC. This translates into CASSLGLVGHEQFF.

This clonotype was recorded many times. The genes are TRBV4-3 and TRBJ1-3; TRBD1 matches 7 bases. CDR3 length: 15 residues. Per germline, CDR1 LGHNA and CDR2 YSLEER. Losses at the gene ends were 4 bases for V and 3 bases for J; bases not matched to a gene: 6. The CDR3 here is CASSLRDSHGNTIYF. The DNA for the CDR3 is TGCGCCAGCAGCCTTAGGGACAGCCATGGAAACACCATATATTTT.